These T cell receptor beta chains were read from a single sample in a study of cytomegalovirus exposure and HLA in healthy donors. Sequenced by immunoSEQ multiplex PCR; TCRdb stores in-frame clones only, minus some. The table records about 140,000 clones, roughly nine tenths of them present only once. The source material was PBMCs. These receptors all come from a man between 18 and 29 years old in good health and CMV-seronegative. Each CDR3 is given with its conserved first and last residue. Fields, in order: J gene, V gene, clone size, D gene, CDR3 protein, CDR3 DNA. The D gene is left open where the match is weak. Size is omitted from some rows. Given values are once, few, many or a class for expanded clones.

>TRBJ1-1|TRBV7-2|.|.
CASSLDSMNTEAFF
TGTGCCAGCAGCTTAGACAGCATGAACACTGAAGCTTTCTTT
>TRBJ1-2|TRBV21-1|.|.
CASSKQWGTETYYGYTF
TGTGCCAGCAGCAAACAGTGGGGGACAGAGACTTACTATGGCTACACCTTC
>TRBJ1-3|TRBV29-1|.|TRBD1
CSVEDRGLNENTIYF
TGCAGCGTCGAAGACAGGGGGCTAAATGAGAACACCATATATTTT
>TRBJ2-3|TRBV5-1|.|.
CASTFGGTRDTQYF
TGCGCCAGCACTTTTGGCGGGACCAGGGATACGCAGTATTTT
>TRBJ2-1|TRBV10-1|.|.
CARFLRGNEQFF
TGCGCCAGGTTTTTACGCGGGAATGAGCAGTTCTTC
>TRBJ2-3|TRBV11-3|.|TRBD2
CASSLSVGGTITDTQYF
TGTGCCAGCAGCTTATCTGTCGGCGGGACTATCACAGATACGCAGTATTTT
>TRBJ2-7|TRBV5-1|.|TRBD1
CASSLDRGNYEQYF
TGCGCCAGCAGCTTGGACAGGGGAAACTACGAGCAGTACTTC
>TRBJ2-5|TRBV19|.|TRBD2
CASSLTSGSLQETQYF
TGTGCCAGTAGTTTAACTAGCGGGAGTCTTCAAGAGACCCAGTACTTC
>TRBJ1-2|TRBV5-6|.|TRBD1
CATDSSQGDGYTF
TGTGCCACCGATTCCTCCCAGGGGGATGGCTACACCTTC
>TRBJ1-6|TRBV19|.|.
CASRNQGPNSPLHF
TGTGCCAGTAGGAACCAGGGTCCCAATTCACCCCTCCACTTT
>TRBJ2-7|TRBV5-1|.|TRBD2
CASSLPSGGSYEQYF
TGCGCCAGCAGCCTGCCTAGCGGGGGCTCCTACGAGCAGTACTTC
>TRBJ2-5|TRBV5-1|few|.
CASSHGTPQETQYF
TGCGCCAGCAGTCACGGGACACCCCAAGAGACCCAGTACTTC
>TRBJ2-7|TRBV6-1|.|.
CASSDRFSGGAYEQYF
TGTGCCAGCAGTGATAGGTTTAGCGGAGGGGCCTACGAGCAGTACTTC
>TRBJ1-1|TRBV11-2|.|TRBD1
CASSHWDRGTEAFF
TGTGCCAGCAGCCACTGGGACAGGGGAACTGAAGCTTTCTTT
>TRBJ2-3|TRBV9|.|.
CASSAIVSTDTQYF
TGTGCCAGCAGCGCGATAGTAAGCACAGATACGCAGTATTTT
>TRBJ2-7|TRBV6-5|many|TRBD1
CASSTGTGGPYEQYF
TGTGCCAGCAGCACCGGGACAGGGGGCCCCTACGAGCAGTACTTC
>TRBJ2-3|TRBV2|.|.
CASKDLGGSTDTQYF
TGTGCCAGCAAGGATCTGGGGGGAAGCACAGATACGCAGTATTTT
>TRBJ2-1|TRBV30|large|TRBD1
CAWSEAGGRRSYNEQFF
TGTGCCTGGAGTGAGGCAGGGGGACGCCGCTCCTACAATGAGCAGTTCTTC
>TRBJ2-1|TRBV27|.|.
CASSQASLGGNLYNEQFF
TGTGCCAGCAGCCAAGCGAGTCTCGGCGGGAATCTCTACAATGAGCAGTTCTTC
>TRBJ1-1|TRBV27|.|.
CASSLSELNTEAFF
TGTGCCAGCAGTTTATCGGAGCTGAACACTGAAGCTTTCTTT
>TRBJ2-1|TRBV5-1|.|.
CASSLAGGASYNEQFF
TGCGCCAGCAGCTTGGCGGGGGGCGCCTCCTACAATGAGCAGTTCTTC
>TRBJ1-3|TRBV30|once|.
CAWSTGSSGNTIYF
TGTGCCTGGAGTACTGGTAGCTCTGGAAACACCATATATTTT
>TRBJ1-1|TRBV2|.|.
CASRMDGTLTEAFF
TGTGCCAGCAGGATGGACGGGACTTTGACTGAAGCTTTCTTT
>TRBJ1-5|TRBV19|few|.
CASSSRTDWNQPQHF
TGTGCCAGTAGTAGTCGGACGGACTGGAATCAGCCCCAGCATTTT
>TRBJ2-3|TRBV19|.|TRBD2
CASSIGLASASTDTQYF
TGTGCCAGTAGTATTGGACTAGCGTCCGCCTCCACAGATACGCAGTATTTT
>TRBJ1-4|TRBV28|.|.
CASSLSRAGDEKLFF
TGTGCCAGCAGTTTATCTAGGGCAGGGGATGAAAAACTGTTTTTT
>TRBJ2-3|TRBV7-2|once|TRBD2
CASSSLAGDMDTQYF
TGTGCCAGCAGCTCTTTAGCGGGAGACATGGATACGCAGTATTTT
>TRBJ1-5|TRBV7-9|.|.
CASSFGDQPQHF
TGTGCCAGCAGCTTCGGGGATCAGCCCCAGCATTTT
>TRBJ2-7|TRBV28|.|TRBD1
CAVRDRGLREQYF
TGTGCCGTCCGGGACAGGGGGCTCCGAGAGCAGTACTTC
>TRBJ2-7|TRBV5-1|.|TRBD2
CASSPVGSGTAQKQYF
TGCGCCAGCAGCCCGGTTGGTAGCGGGACCGCTCAGAAGCAGTACTTC
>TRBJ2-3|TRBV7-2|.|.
CASSRQSTDTQYF
TGTGCCAGCAGTCGACAGAGCACAGATACGCAGTATTTT
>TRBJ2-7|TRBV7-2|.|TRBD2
CASSLRGLAGEVYEQYF
TGTGCCAGCAGCCTCCGAGGACTAGCGGGAGAGGTTTACGAGCAGTACTTC
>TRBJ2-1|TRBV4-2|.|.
CASSPDGGYNEQFF
TGTGCCAGCAGCCCCGATGGGGGGTACAATGAGCAGTTCTTC
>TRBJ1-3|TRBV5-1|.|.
CASSLRAGPSGNTIYF
TGCGCCAGCAGCTTGCGGGCGGGTCCCTCTGGAAACACCATATATTTT
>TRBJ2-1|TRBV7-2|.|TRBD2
CASSLEGSGRAGEQFF
TGTGCCAGCAGCTTAGAGGGATCCGGGAGGGCCGGGGAGCAGTTCTTC
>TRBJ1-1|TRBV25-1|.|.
CASSERKGHTMNTEAFF
TGTGCCAGCAGTGAGCGAAAGGGGCATACTATGAACACTGAAGCTTTCTTT
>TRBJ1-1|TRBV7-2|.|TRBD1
CASSWAGGAFF
TGTGCCAGCAGCTGGGCAGGGGGGGCTTTCTTT
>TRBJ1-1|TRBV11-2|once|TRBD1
CASSLIRGLAEAFF
TGTGCCAGCAGCTTAATTAGGGGGCTCGCTGAAGCTTTCTTT
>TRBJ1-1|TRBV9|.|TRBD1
CASSKTGVNTEAFF
TGTGCCAGCAGCAAGACAGGGGTGAACACTGAAGCTTTCTTT
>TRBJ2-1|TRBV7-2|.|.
CASSLQGPNEQFF
TGTGCCAGCAGCCTACAGGGACCCAATGAGCAGTTCTTC
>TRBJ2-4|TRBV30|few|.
CAWSSPGELAKNIQYF
TGTGCCTGGAGTTCCCCAGGGGAGCTAGCCAAAAACATTCAGTACTTC
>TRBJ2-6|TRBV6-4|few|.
CASTRQTTNSGANVLTF
TGTGCCAGCACCCGACAGACAACAAACTCTGGGGCCAACGTCCTGACTTTC
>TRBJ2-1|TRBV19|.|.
CASSVGDIDNEQFF
TGTGCCAGTAGTGTCGGGGACATCGACAATGAGCAGTTCTTC
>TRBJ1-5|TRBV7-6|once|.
CASSLAGEGSQPQHF
TGTGCCAGCAGCTTAGCCGGGGAGGGAAGTCAGCCCCAGCATTTT
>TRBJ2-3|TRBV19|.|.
CASSRRGSDTQYF
TGTGCCAGTAGCCGGAGGGGCTCAGATACGCAGTATTTT
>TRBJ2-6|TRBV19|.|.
CASSPGGTAGANVLTF
TGTGCCAGTAGTCCAGGAGGGACAGCTGGGGCCAACGTCCTGACTTTC
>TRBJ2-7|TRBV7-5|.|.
CARSSRDRYLYEQYF
TGTGCCAGAAGCAGCCGGGACAGGTATCTATACGAGCAGTACTTC
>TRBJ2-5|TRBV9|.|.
CASSVSGYQETQYF
TGTGCCAGCAGCGTATCGGGGTACCAAGAGACCCAGTACTTC
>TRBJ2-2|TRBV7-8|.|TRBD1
CASSRRGQGGTGELFF
TGTGCCAGCAGCCGGAGAGGACAGGGCGGCACCGGGGAGCTGTTTTTT
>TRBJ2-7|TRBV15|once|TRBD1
CATSRYGTGLNEQYF
TGTGCCACCAGCAGATACGGGACAGGGTTAAACGAGCAGTACTTC
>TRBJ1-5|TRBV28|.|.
CASSSLQGNQPQHF
TGTGCCAGCAGTTCCTTACAGGGCAATCAGCCCCAGCATTTT
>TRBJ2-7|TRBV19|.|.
CAIDRPSSYEQYF
TGTGCCATAGACAGGCCCAGCTCCTACGAGCAGTACTTC
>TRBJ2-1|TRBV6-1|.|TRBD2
CASRAGTSGGNEQFF
TGTGCCAGCAGAGCCGGGACTAGCGGGGGCAATGAGCAGTTCTTC
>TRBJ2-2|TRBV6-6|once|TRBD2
CASSYGAGGTGELFF
TGTGCCAGCAGTTACGGAGCGGGAGGGACCGGGGAGCTGTTTTTT
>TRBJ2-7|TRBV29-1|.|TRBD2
CSVPGLAVCEQYF
TGCAGCGTTCCGGGACTAGCGGTTTGTGAGCAGTACTTC
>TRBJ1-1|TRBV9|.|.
CASSVDGGTEAFF
TGTGCCAGCAGCGTAGACGGGGGCACTGAAGCTTTCTTT
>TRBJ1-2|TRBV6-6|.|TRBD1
CASRQTRGQTSGYTF
TGTGCCAGCAGGCAAACGCGGGGACAGACTTCTGGCTACACCTTC
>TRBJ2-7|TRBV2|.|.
CASRGQSYEQYF
TGTGCCAGCCGTGGACAGAGCTACGAGCAGTACTTC
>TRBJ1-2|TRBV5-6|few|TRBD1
CASSAGTGIGYTF
TGTGCCAGCAGCGCCGGGACAGGGATTGGCTACACCTTC